The 21 T cell receptor beta chains reported below all come from one sample, sequenced in a study of T cells in Graves' hyperthyroidism and ophthalmopathy. TCR beta CDR3 regions were amplified from RNA transcripts. The HTBI primer set was used in a first-round RT-PCR of the TCR CDR3. TCRdb called the multiplex PCR reads again in MiXCR, with one record for every CDR3 protein. This table holds approximately 400,000 distinct CDR3 sequences, approximately 15% found once. Sequencing was done on a sample of blood. These receptors all stem from a man between 25 and 39 years old with Graves' hyperthyroidism that later progressed to Graves' ophthalmopathy.

V gene TRBV2 combines with J gene TRBJ1-1; possible D gene TRBD1, 6 bases. Between the trimmed V and J ends, which lost 4 bases and 1 base, there was a span of 16 bases. The CDR3 length is 16 residues. Germline V CDR1 and CDR2: SNHLY, FYNNEI. CDR3 in DNA: TGTGCCAGCAGTGGGGCCAGGGGCGCCCAGAACACTGAAGCTTTCTTT. Translating gives CASSGARGAQNTEAFF.

This clonotype was recorded a few times. The V gene is TRBV6-1, the J gene TRBJ1-2; 7 nucleotides match TRBD1. V lost 3 bases and J lost 4; bases outside the gene matches: 8. Germline CDR1 MNHNS, CDR2 SASEGT. This CDR3 has 15 residues. In nucleotides, the CDR3 is TGTGCCAGCAGTGATCGAACAGGGGCCGGCTATGGCTACACCTTC. It encodes CASSDRTGAGYGYTF.

This clonotype was counted many times. The chain is built from TRBV3-1 and TRBJ2-5; TRBD2 aligns across 13 bases. Germline values: CDR1 LGHDT, CDR2 YNNKEL (reference sequence). The CDR3 extends over 17 amino acids. The junction had 5 bases not matched to a gene; V was cut back by 1 base and J by 3 bases. CDR3: CASSQAPLAGGKETQYF. The CDR3 DNA is TGTGCCAGCAGCCAAGCCCCACTAGCGGGGGGGAAAGAGACCCAGTACTTC.

At least ten counts were recorded for this clonotype. V and J are TRBV12-5 and TRBJ2-7; no firm D call. Germline V gene sequence: CDR1 LGHNT, CDR2 FRNRAP. Trimming took 2 bases from V and 2 from J, leaving 1 base between them. The CDR3 length is 11 residues. The CDR3 is CASGLTYEQYF. CDR3 in DNA: TGTGCTAGTGGTTTGACCTACGAGCAGTACTTC.

This clonotype appeared a few times. The rearrangement uses TRBV18 and TRBJ2-5; tentatively, D is TRBD1 (6 bases). The CDR3 extends over 14 amino acids. The germline CDR1 and CDR2 sequences are KGHSH and LQKENI. V was pared by 4 bases and J by 1 base, with 10 bases between. The DNA of the CDR3 is TGTGCCAGCTCACAACAGGGCGCCCAAGAGACCCAGTACTTC. Translation: CASSQQGAQETQYF.

The sample holds many counts of this clonotype. CDR3 nucleotide sequence: TGTGCCAGCAGATCCGGGCAGGTACGCTCACCCCTCCACTTT. Translating it yields CASRSGQVRSPLHF. The chain joins TRBV28 to TRBJ1-6; the D is unclear. Germline loops: CDR1 MDHEN, CDR2 SYDVKM. V was trimmed by 6 bases and J by 10 bases, leaving 16 bases between them. This CDR3 spans 14 amino acids.

The chain is built from TRBV7-9 and TRBJ2-7, with TRBD2 matching 13 bases. Germline CDR1 is SEHNR and CDR2 is FQNEAQ (reference sequence). J was trimmed by 4 bases and V by 1 base; bases with no gene match: 4. The CDR3 spans 16 residues. CDR3 nucleotides: TGTGCCAGCAGCTTAGTTGGGGGACTAGCGGGGTACGAGCAGTACTTC. Translated: CASSLVGGLAGYEQYF.

As to this clonotype: Since a much larger clone is just one base distant, this may be a read error. J is TRBJ1-2 and V is TRBV5-1; D unresolved. The CDR3 loop spans 13 amino acids. V lost 0 bases to trimming and J lost 5 bases, with 8 bases between them. Per the germline V gene, CDR1 is SGHRS and CDR2 is YFSETQ. The CDR3 DNA is TGCGCCAGCAGCTTGGTAGATGATTATGGCTACACCTTC. It encodes CASSLVDDYGYTF.

As DNA, the CDR3 is TGCAGTGCTGGACAGGGGGGAAGAGAGACCCAGTACTTC. This translates into CSAGQGGRETQYF. The V call is TRBV20-1, the J call TRBJ2-5; 10 nucleotides line up with TRBD1. Germline CDR1 DFQATT, CDR2 SNEGSKA (reference sequence). J gave up 4 bases and V 5 bases, and 4 bases lay outside the gene matches. This CDR3 is 13 amino acids long.

This clonotype showed up just a few times. The chain employs TRBV3-1 and TRBJ2-3; 13 nucleotides match TRBD2. V dropped 4 bases and J dropped 0; count of bases not matched to a gene: 4. Germline-derived CDR1 and CDR2 are LGHDT and YNNKEL (reference sequence). The CDR3 is 17 residues long. The CDR3 region is CASSPGLAGSSTDTQYF. CDR3 coding DNA: TGTGCCAGCAGCCCGGGACTAGCGGGGTCAAGCACAGATACGCAGTATTTT.

The chain couples TRBV4-1 to TRBJ2-3, with D possibly being TRBD2 (6 bases). Germline V gene data show CDR1 as MGHRA and CDR2 as YSYEKL. The CDR3 runs to 17 residues. V dropped 0 bases and J dropped 0 bases, with 13 bases sitting between them. The CDR3 nucleotides read TGCGCCAGCAGCCAAGATCCTGCGGGACGTAGCACAGATACGCAGTATTTT. It encodes CASSQDPAGRSTDTQYF.

This clonotype was counted many times. The chain employs TRBV30 and TRBJ1-1; D call uncertain. The germline V and J ends were trimmed by 3 bases and 1 base, with 3 bases remaining between them. Germline V gene lookup returns CDR1 GTSNPN and CDR2 SVGIG (reference sequence). CDR3 size: 11 residues. The CDR3 DNA reads as TGTGCCTGGAGACCGAACACTGAAGCTTTCTTT. It specifies CAWRPNTEAFF.

This clonotype was observed many times. This clone may be a read error of a much larger clone one base away. V usage is TRBV28 and J usage is TRBJ1-1; maybe TRBD1 (6 bases). Germline V gives CDR1 MDHEN, CDR2 SYDVKM. V was cut by 2 bases and J by 2 bases, with 15 bases left in between. CDR3 size: 16 residues. The CDR3 DNA reads TGTGCCAGCAGTTTAGCAGGGGCAGGGGTTAACACTGAAGCTTTCTTT. It specifies CASSLAGAGVNTEAFF.

Ten or more counts support this clonotype. CDR3 nucleotides: TGTGCCTGGAGTTTGGAGAATGAGCAGTTCTTC. Protein product: CAWSLENEQFF. The chain combines TRBV30 with TRBJ2-1; D unresolved. The V gene's germline CDR1 is GTSNPN and CDR2 SVGIG (reference sequence). The CDR3 has 11 amino acids. Trimming removed 2 bases at V and 7 bases at J, with 6 bases between.

The chain uses TRBV6-5 and TRBJ1-5; 7 bases map to TRBD1. CDR3 size: 15 residues. The V and J ends lost 4 bases and 10 bases, in that order; junction bases with no gene match: 13. In germline, CDR1 is MNHEY, CDR2 SVGAGI. CDR3 loop: CASSSHDRAANPQHF. The CDR3 DNA sequence: TGTGCCAGCAGTTCCCACGACAGGGCGGCGAATCCCCAGCATTTT.

This clonotype was observed many times. The chain uses TRBV2 and TRBJ2-4; no firm D call. There are 16 residues in the CDR3. Germline V gives CDR1 SNHLY, CDR2 FYNNEI. The V gene lost 2 bases and the J gene lost 0 bases, with 11 bases spanning the gap. CDR3 nucleotide sequence: TGTGCCAGCAGTGAATTAAGGGAACTAGCCAAAAACATTCAGTACTTC. Protein sequence: CASSELRELAKNIQYF.

This clonotype has only a few counts. This chain connects TRBV7-9 to TRBJ1-3, with D unresolved. This CDR3 has 13 residues. V was pared by 5 bases and J by 4 bases, with 9 bases between. CDR1 is SEHNR, CDR2 FQNEAQ, per germline (reference sequence). The CDR3 DNA reads as TGTGCCAGCAGCGCGACCGCGGGAAACACCATATATTTT. It translates to CASSATAGNTIYF.

In its sample, this clonotype was seen many times. The chain links TRBV12-3 or TRBV12-4 to TRBJ2-3, with 14 positions matching TRBD2. V lost 4 bases, J lost 4 bases, and 13 bases stayed unmatched. The CDR3 is made up of 19 amino acids. CDR3 in DNA: TGTGCCAGCAGTTCGGGACTAGCGGGGGCCTATTTTTCCTCAGATACGCAGTATTTT. This sequence encodes CASSSGLAGAYFSSDTQYF.

This clonotype was seen more than once but under ten times. Its ends do not fully match the called genes, so a read error is possible. The chain is built from TRBV5-6 and TRBJ2-2; D is perhaps TRBD1 (5 bases). Germline V gene lookup returns CDR1 SGHDT and CDR2 YYEEEE. The CDR3 runs 13 residues. The CDR3 DNA is TGTGCCAGCAGCTCTCGGACAACCTGGGAACTGTTTTTT. It encodes CASSSRTTWELFF.

Many counts were recorded for this clonotype. The chain links TRBV20-1 to TRBJ2-3; 11 bases map to TRBD2. The J segment lost 3 bases and the V segment lost 3 bases, leaving 17 bases of the junction unmatched. The CDR3 extends over 19 amino acids. Germline CDR1 is DFQATT and CDR2 is SNEGSKA (reference sequence). The CDR3 loop reads CSASGSSGRTEFQTDTQYF. As DNA, the CDR3 is TGCAGTGCTAGCGGTTCTAGCGGGAGGACTGAATTTCAGACAGATACGCAGTATTTT.

This clonotype was observed a handful of times. The chain recombines TRBV3-1 with TRBJ2-1; D uncertain. This CDR3 has 15 amino acids. V was clipped by 2 bases and J by 8 bases, with 16 bases between them. CDR1 and CDR2 from the germline V gene are LGHDT and YNNKEL (reference sequence). The CDR3 region has the DNA TGTGCCAGCAGCCAATTTTCCCGGATTTTGGATGAGCAGTTCTTC. Protein product: CASSQFSRILDEQFF.